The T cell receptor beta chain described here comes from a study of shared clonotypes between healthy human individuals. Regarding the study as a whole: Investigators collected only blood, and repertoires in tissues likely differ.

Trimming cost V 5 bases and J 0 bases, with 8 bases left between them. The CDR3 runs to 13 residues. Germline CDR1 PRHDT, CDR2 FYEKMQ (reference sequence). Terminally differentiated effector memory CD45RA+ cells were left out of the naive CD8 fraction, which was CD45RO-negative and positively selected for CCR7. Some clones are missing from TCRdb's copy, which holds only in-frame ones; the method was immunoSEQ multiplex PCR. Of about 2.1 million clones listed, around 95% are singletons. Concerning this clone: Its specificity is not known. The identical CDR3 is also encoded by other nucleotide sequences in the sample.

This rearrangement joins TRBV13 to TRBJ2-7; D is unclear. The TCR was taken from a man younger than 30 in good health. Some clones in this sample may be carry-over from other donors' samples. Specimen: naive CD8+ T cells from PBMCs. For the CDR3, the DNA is TGTGCCAGCAGCCCCCGAAGCTCCTACGAGCAGTACTTC. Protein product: CASSPRSSYEQYF.